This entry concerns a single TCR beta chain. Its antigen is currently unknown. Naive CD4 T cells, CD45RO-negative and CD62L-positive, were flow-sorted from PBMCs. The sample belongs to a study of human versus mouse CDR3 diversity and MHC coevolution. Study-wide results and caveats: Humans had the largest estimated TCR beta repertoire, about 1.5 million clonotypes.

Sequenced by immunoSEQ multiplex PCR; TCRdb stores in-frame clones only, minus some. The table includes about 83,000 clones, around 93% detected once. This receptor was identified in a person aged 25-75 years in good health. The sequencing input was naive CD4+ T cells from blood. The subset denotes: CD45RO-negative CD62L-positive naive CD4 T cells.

The CDR3 region has the DNA TGTGCCAGCAGCCCTAGATTGGCAGATACGCAGTATTTT. Translating gives CASSPRLADTQYF. V and J are TRBV13 and TRBJ2-3; the D is unclear. The germline gives CDR1 PRHDT, CDR2 FYEKMQ (reference sequence). The V end was cut by 5 bases, the J end by 4 bases, with 10 bases between. CDR3 length: 13 amino acids.